This entry describes one TCR beta chain. What it binds is not known. Method: immunoSEQ multiplex PCR; TCRdb's copy keeps in-frame clones and lacks some. The table lists 90,000 to 150,000 clones, over 80% of them singletons. This entry belongs to a study of graft-versus-host responses after intestinal transplantation. At the level of the study: Anti-thymocyte globulin was used for induction in all recipients, who then took tacrolimus and steroids for roughly 3 years. General observations from the study: GvH clones were identified in recipient marrow, with some first appearing in ileum or blood. Graft-donor T cell macrochimerism in patients accompanied high graft-versus-host to host-versus-graft clonal ratios in allografts. Early declines in HvG clones that occurred post-transplant were associated with peak circulating GvH clone levels.

Trimming left V 3 bases short and J 8 bases short, with 20 bases between. This CDR3 has 16 amino acids. The material was unstimulated CD4+ T cells sorted from spleen or lymph node cells, obtained before intestinal transplant. The TCR was taken from a human donor who received an intestinal transplant. V and J are TRBV23-1 and TRBJ2-1; perhaps TRBD2 as D (5 bases). TRBV23-1 is identified as an open reading frame with a role that is uncertain. The CDR3 here is CASSHRSAGWEHEQFF. CDR3 sequence (DNA): TGCGCCAGCAGTCATCGGTCGGCTGGGTGGGAGCATGAGCAGTTCTTC.